The rows below give T cell receptor beta chains drawn from one sample of a study of blood T cell repertoires in COVID-19. Repertoires were generated with immunoSEQ multiplex PCR, while TCRdb's copy carries only in-frame clones and drops some. The sample holds fewer than 300,000 clones; around 90% are singletons and the top ten take 9% to 9.5%. The specimen was peripheral blood. These receptors were collected from a man between 18 and 29 years old with active or convalescent COVID-19. The CDR3 runs from the conserved cysteine through the conserved F or W. A D gene is named only where the DNA matches it firmly. Expanded clones get a size class; other rows say once, few or many, or leave the size out.

>19|once|-|TRBJ1-3|TRBV19
TGTGCCAGTAGTACCCACCCCCCTCAAGGACAGAGCTCTGGAAACACCATATATTTT
CASSTHPPQGQSSGNTIYF
>15|-|TRBD1|TRBJ1-5|TRBV19
TGTGCCAGTAGTAGATGGACAGGCAAGGATCAGCCCCAGCATTTT
CASSRWTGKDQPQHF
>14|-|-|TRBJ2-7|TRBV4-1
TGCGCCAGCAGCCAAGGCAGGGGCCCCTACGAGCAGTACTTC
CASSQGRGPYEQYF
>17|-|-|TRBJ2-5|TRBV5-1
TGCGCCAGCAGCCAGCCGGAGAGGCGGGTAGGATGGGAGACCCAGTACTTC
CASSQPERRVGWETQYF
>16|-|-|TRBJ1-1|TRBV6-2/TRBV6-3
TGTGCCAGCAGTACCGTAGGAGGAGGGGTGGGGACTGAAGCTTTCTTT
CASSTVGGGVGTEAFF
>14|-|-|TRBJ2-5|TRBV19
TGTGCCAGTAGTATGACGGTCTCCGGGGAGACCCAGTACTTC
CASSMTVSGETQYF
>13|-|TRBD1|TRBJ2-1|TRBV7-9
TGTGCCAGCAGCGCGACAGGGATATGGGGACAGTTCTTC
CASSATGIWGQFF
>11|-|-|TRBJ2-1|TRBV20-1
TGCAGTGCTCCCGATGCGGGTGAGCAGTTCTTC
CSAPDAGEQFF
>14|-|TRBD2|TRBJ2-1|TRBV27
TGTGCCAGCAGATGGCGGGGGGCGTACAATGAGCAGTTCTTC
CASRWRGAYNEQFF
>15|-|-|TRBJ1-1|TRBV7-8
TGTGCCAGCAGCTCGTCACAGGGCCGGAACACTGAAGCTTTCTTT
CASSSSQGRNTEAFF
>15|-|TRBD2|TRBJ2-1|TRBV7-8
TGTGCCAGCGGAGCGGGGGGCCCCCGGTACAATGAGCAGTTCTTC
CASGAGGPRYNEQFF
>13|-|-|TRBJ1-1|TRBV6-5
TGTGCCAGCAGTTACTCTAGGCAGGGTGGCGCTTTCTTT
CASSYSRQGGAFF
>14|-|TRBD1|TRBJ1-4|TRBV7-9
TGTGCCAGCAGCGTTCATGACAGGGCCGGAAACCTGTTTTTT
CASSVHDRAGNLFF
>16|-|-|TRBJ2-5|TRBV25-1
TGTGCCAGCAGTGATCCCCCTGGGGGGAACGGGGAGACCCAGTACTTC
CASSDPPGGNGETQYF
>18|-|TRBD1|TRBJ1-1|TRBV7-9
TGTGCCAGCAGCTTAGCGAGGACAGGGGGCTGGGTTAACACTGAAGCTTTCTTT
CASSLARTGGWVNTEAFF
>14|once|-|TRBJ1-5|TRBV11-2
TGTGCCAGCAGCTTAGATTACTTTGATCAGCCCCAGCATTTT
CASSLDYFDQPQHF
>13|few|-|TRBJ1-5|TRBV19
TGTGCCAGTAGTTCACAGGGTAATCAGCCCCAGCATTTT
CASSSQGNQPQHF
>19|-|-|TRBJ1-4|TRBV10-3
TGTGCCATCAGTGAGTCGGTACAGGGCATTAAATCGACTAATGAAAAACTGTTTTTT
CAISESVQGIKSTNEKLFF
>16|-|TRBD1|TRBJ1-2|TRBV7-2
TGTGCCAGCAGCTTAGTTCCGACAGGGGGACTCTATGGCTACACCTTC
CASSLVPTGGLYGYTF
>16|-|TRBD2|TRBJ2-3|TRBV29-1
TGCAGCGTTGAAGGATCGGTAGCGGGGATCCTTCGTACGCAGTATTTT
CSVEGSVAGILRTQYF
>14|few|-|TRBJ2-2|TRBV10-1
TGCGCCAGCAGTGCCGGGGCGAACACCGGGGAGCTGTTTTTT
CASSAGANTGELFF
>19|-|TRBD2|TRBJ2-2|TRBV6-2/TRBV6-3
TGTGCCAGCAGTTACTCCGGTCGTAGCGGGGGGCCGAACACCGGGGAGCTGTTTTTT
CASSYSGRSGGPNTGELFF
>13|-|-|TRBJ2-5|TRBV27
TGTGCCAGCAGTCCCTTCTCTCAAGAGACCCAGTACTTC
CASSPFSQETQYF
>16|-|TRBD1|TRBJ2-7|TRBV7-6
TGTGCCAGCAGCTTAGGGGGGACAGGGTTTTCCTACGAGCAGTACTTC
CASSLGGTGFSYEQYF
>14|-|-|TRBJ2-1|TRBV5-5
TGTGCCAGCAGCTTTTCTCAGTTGGACAATGAGCAGTTCTTC
CASSFSQLDNEQFF
>13|-|-|TRBJ1-1|TRBV7-3
TGTGCCAGCAGCTCACAGGAGAACACTGAAGCTTTCTTT
CASSSQENTEAFF
>16|-|TRBD1|TRBJ1-6|TRBV9
TGTGCCAGCAGCCCAACCTCAGGGGGCTTGAATTCACCCCTCCACTTT
CASSPTSGGLNSPLHF
>14|-|-|TRBJ1-4|TRBV5-6
TGTGCCAGCAGCTTAACAGGGTTACGGGAAAAACTGTTTTTT
CASSLTGLREKLFF
>14|-|TRBD1|TRBJ1-4|TRBV5-4
TGTGCCAGCAGCTTGGACAGGGGTAATGAAAAACTGTTTTTT
CASSLDRGNEKLFF
>14|-|-|TRBJ1-3|TRBV9
TGTGCCAGCAGCGTAGGAGCAAATGGAAACACCATATATTTT
CASSVGANGNTIYF
>17|once|-|TRBJ1-1|TRBV6-6
TGTGCCAGCAGTCGCAGGGGAACAAGGGTTTTGAACACTGAAGCTTTCTTT
CASSRRGTRVLNTEAFF
>15|once|TRBD1|TRBJ1-2|TRBV19
TGTGCCAGTAGTCCCACAGGGGGACCTAACTATGGCTACACCTTC
CASSPTGGPNYGYTF
>12|-|-|TRBJ2-3|TRBV12-5
TGTGCTAGTGGTTCTACGGGGGATACGCAGTATTTT
CASGSTGDTQYF
>17|-|TRBD1|TRBJ2-1|TRBV15
TGTGCCACCAGCACAATCCCTAGGGGGCGCGCGTACAATGAGCAGTTCTTC
CATSTIPRGRAYNEQFF
>15|once|TRBD1|TRBJ1-4|TRBV14
TGTGCCAGCAGCCCACGGACAGGGTGGGCTGAAAAACTGTTTTTT
CASSPRTGWAEKLFF
>15|-|-|TRBJ1-3|TRBV10-3
TGTGCCATCAGTGAGGGACAGATCGCTGGAAACACCATATATTTT
CAISEGQIAGNTIYF
>13|-|-|TRBJ2-7|TRBV27
TGTGCCAGCAGTTCCCAGGGTCCCTACGAGCAGTACTTC
CASSSQGPYEQYF
>13|-|-|TRBJ2-1|TRBV7-2
TGTGCCAGTGCGGGACAGAATTACAATGAGCAATTCTTC
CASAGQNYNEQFF
>13|-|TRBD1|TRBJ1-5|TRBV19
TGTGCCAGTACGGACAGGGGGCGGCAGCCCCAGCATTTT
CASTDRGRQPQHF
>11|-|TRBD2|TRBJ2-3|TRBV20-1
TGCACGGCTAGCGGGGGAGATACGCAGTATTTT
CTASGGDTQYF
>16|-|TRBD1|TRBJ1-1|TRBV7-9
TGTGCCAGCAGCCCGCCCGCCGGGACAGGGCCCCACGAAGCTTTCTTT
CASSPPAGTGPHEAFF
>13|-|-|TRBJ1-1|TRBV29-1
TGCAGCGTACTAGGACCGGTGAACACTGAAGCTTTCTTT
CSVLGPVNTEAFF
>12|-|-|TRBJ1-5|TRBV27
TGTGCCAGCAGTTTAGGAGGACAGCCCCAGCATTTT
CASSLGGQPQHF
>18|-|-|TRBJ2-3|TRBV2
TGTGCCAGCAGTGAAATGGTGAACGAGGCCGTGAGCACAGATACGCAGTATTTT
CASSEMVNEAVSTDTQYF
>16|once|TRBD1|TRBJ2-6|TRBV29-1
TGCAGCGTTGTGGGACAGGGGGAATCTGGGGCCAACGTCCTGACTTTC
CSVVGQGESGANVLTF
>18|-|TRBD2|TRBJ2-7|TRBV13
TGTGCCAGCAGCCCCTGGGGTAGCGGGGGGCTACAAGCCTACGAGCAGTACTTC
CASSPWGSGGLQAYEQYF
>17|-|TRBD1|TRBJ1-6|TRBV5-5
TGTGCCAGCAGCTTATTGACAGGGGGAAGTTTTAATTCACCCCTCCACTTT
CASSLLTGGSFNSPLHF
>15|-|TRBD2|TRBJ2-2|TRBV7-2
TGTGCCAGCAGCTTAGTCGGGGGGTCCCCCGGGGAGCTGTTTTTT
CASSLVGGSPGELFF
>15|-|-|TRBJ1-2|TRBV4-1
TGCGCCAGCAGCCAAGACGCGGTCGGCAACTATGGCTACACCTTC
CASSQDAVGNYGYTF
>15|once|TRBD1|TRBJ2-1|TRBV2
TGTGCCAGCAGTGTTGAGACAGGGTTTGAAAATGAGCAGTTCTTC
CASSVETGFENEQFF